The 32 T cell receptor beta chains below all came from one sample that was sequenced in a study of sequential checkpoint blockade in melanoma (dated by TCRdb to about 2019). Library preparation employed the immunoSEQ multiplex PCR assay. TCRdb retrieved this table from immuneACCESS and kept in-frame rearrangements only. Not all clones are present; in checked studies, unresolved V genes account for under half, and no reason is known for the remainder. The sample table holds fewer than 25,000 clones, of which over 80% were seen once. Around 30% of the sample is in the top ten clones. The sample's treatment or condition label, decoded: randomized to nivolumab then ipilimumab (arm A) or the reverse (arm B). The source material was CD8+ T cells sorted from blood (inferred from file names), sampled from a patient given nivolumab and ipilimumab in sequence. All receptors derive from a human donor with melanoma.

The CDR3 sequence: CASSFGRGGGTEAFF. Here the CDR3 DNA reads TGTGCCAGCAGTTTTGGGCGGGGAGGGGGCACTGAAGCTTTCTTT. The V gene is TRBV27, the J gene TRBJ1-1; a weak D match, TRBD1 (6 bases). Germline V gives CDR1 MNHEY, CDR2 SMNVEV (reference sequence). CDR3 length equals 15 residues. Trimming took 3 bases from V and 4 from J, leaving 15 bases between them.

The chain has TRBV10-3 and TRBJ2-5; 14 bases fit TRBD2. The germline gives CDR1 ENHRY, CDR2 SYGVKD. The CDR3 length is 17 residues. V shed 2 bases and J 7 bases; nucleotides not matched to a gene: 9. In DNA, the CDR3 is TGTGCCATCAGTGAGGGGACTAGCGGGAGATCAAGGTGGACCCAGTACTTC. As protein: CAISEGTSGRSRWTQYF.

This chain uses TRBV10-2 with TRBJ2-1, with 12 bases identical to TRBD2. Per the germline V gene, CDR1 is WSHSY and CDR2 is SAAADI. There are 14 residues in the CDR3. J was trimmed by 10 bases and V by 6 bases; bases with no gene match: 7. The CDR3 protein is CASSRLAGAVEQFF. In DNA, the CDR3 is TGCGCCAGCAGCCGACTAGCGGGGGCGGTCGAGCAGTTCTTC.

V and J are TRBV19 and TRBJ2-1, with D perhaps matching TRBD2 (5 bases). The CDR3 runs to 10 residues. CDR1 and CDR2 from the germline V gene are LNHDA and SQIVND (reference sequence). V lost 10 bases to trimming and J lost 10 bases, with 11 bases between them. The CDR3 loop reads CATGLVEQFF. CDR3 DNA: TGTGCCACCGGACTGGTGGAGCAGTTCTTC.

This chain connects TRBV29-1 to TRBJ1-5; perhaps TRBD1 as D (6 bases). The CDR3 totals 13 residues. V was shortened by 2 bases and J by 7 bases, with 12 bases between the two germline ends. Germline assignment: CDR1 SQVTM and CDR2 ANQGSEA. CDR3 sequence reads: CSVELGARQPQHF. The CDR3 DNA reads TGCAGCGTTGAATTGGGGGCGAGGCAGCCCCAGCATTTT. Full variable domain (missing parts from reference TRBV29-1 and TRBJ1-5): SAVISQKPSRDICQRGTSLTIQCQVDSQVTMMFWYRQQPGQSLTLIATANQGSEATYESGFVIDKFPISRPNLTFSTLTVSNMSPEDSSIYLCSVELGARQPQHFGDGTRLSIL.

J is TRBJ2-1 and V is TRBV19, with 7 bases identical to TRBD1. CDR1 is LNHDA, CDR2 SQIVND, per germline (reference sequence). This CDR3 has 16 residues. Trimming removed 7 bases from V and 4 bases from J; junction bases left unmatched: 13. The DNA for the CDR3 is TGTGCCAGTACCAATGGAGAGGGGACAGCTTACAATGAGCAGTTCTTC. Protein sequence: CASTNGEGTAYNEQFF. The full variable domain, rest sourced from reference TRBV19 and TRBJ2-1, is DGGITQSPKYLFRKEGQNVTLSCEQNLNHDAMYWYRQDPGQGLRLIYYSQIVNDFQKGDIAEGYSVSREKKESFPLTVTSAQKNPTAFYLCASTNGEGTAYNEQFFGPGTRLTVL.

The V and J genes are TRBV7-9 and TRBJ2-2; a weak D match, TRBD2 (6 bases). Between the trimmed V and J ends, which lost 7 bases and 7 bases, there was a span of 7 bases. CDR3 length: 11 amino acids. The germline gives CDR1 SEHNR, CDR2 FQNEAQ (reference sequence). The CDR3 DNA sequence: TGTGCCAGCAACGGGGGCGGGGAGCTGTTTTTT. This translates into CASNGGGELFF. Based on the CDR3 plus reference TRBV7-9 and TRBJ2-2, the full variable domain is DTGVSQNPRHKITKRGQNVTFRCDPISEHNRLYWYRQTLGQGPEFLTYFQNEAQLEKSRLLSDRFSAERPKGSFSTLEIQRTEQGDSAMYLCASNGGGELFFGEGSRLTVL.

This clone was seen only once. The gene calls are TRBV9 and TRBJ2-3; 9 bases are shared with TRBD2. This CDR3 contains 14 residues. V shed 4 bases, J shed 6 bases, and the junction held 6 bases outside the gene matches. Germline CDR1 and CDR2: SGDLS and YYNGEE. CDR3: CASSTQTSGDTQYF. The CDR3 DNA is TGTGCCAGCAGCACTCAGACTAGCGGTGATACGCAGTATTTT.

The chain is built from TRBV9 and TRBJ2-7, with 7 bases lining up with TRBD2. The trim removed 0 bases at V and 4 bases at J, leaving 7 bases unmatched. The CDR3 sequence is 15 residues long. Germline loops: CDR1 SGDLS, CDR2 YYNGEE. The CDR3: CASSVAWGLNYEQYF. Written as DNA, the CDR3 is TGTGCCAGCAGCGTAGCCTGGGGACTAAATTACGAGCAGTACTTC. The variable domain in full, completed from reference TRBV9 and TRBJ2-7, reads DSGVTQTPKHLITATGQRVTLRCSPRSGDLSVYWYQQSLDQGLQFLIQYYNGEERAKGNILERFSAQQFPDLHSELNLSSLELGDSALYFCASSVAWGLNYEQYFGPGTRLTVT.

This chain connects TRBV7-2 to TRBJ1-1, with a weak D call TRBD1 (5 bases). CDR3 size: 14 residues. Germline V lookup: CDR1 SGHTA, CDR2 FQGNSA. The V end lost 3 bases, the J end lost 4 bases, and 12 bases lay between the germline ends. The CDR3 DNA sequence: TGTGCCAGCAGCTTCCTTCAGGGCCTCACTGAAGCTTTCTTT. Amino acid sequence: CASSFLQGLTEAFF.

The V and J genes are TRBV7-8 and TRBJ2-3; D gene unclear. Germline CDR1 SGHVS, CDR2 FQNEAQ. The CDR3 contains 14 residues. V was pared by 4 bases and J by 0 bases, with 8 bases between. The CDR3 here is CASSSEPSTDTQYF. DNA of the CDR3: TGTGCCAGCAGCTCCGAGCCCAGCACAGATACGCAGTATTTT.

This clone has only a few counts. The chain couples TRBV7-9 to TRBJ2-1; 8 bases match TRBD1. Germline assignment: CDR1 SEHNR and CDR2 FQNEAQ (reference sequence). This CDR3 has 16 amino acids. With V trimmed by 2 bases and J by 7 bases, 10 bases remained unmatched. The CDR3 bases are TGTGCCAGCAGCTTATTGAGGACAGGGAGGAAAAATGAGCAGTTCTTC. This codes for CASSLLRTGRKNEQFF.

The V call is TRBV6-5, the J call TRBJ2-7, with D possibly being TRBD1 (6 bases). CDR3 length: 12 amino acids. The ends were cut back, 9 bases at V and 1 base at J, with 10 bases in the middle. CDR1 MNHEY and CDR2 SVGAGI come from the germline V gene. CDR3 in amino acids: CASLGQSYEQYF. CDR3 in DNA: TGTGCCAGTTTGGGACAATCCTACGAGCAGTACTTC.

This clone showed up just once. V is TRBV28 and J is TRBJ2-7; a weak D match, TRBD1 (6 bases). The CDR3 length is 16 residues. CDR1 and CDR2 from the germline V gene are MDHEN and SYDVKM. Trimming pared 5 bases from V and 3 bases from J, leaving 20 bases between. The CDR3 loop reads CASSLSWTVNYYEQYF. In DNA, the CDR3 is TGTGCCAGCAGTCTAAGCTGGACAGTAAATTACTACGAGCAGTACTTC.

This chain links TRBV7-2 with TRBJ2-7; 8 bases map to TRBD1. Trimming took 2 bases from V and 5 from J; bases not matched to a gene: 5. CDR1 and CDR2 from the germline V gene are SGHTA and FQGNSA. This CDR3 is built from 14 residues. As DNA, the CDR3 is TGTGCCAGCAGCTTAATCAGGGGGCCCCACGAGCAGTACTTC. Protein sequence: CASSLIRGPHEQYF.

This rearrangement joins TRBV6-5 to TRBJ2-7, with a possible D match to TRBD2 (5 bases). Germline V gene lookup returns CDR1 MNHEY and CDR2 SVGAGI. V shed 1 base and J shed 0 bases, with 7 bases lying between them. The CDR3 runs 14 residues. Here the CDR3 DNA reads TGTGCCAGCAGTTACTTCCGGGACTCCTACGAGCAGTACTTC. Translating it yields CASSYFRDSYEQYF.

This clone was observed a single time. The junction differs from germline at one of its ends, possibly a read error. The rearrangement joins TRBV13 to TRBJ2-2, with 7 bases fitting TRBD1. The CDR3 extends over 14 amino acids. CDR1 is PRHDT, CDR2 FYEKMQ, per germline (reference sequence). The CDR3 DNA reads TGCGCCAGCAGCCGCCGGACAGGCACCGGGGAGCTGTTTTTT. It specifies CASSRRTGTGELFF. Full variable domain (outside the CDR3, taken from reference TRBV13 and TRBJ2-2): AAGVIQSPRHLIKEKRETATLKCYPIPRHDTVYWYQQGPGQDPQFLISFYEKMQSDKGSIPDRFSAQQFSDYHSELNMSSLELGDSALYFCASSRRTGTGELFFGEGSRLTVL.

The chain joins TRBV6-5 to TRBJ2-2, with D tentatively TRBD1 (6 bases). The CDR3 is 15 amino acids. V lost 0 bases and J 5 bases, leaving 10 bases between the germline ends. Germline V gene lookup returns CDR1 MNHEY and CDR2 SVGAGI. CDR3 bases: TGTGCCAGCAGTTACTCTCAGGGGAGAACCGGGGAGCTGTTTTTT. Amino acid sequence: CASSYSQGRTGELFF.

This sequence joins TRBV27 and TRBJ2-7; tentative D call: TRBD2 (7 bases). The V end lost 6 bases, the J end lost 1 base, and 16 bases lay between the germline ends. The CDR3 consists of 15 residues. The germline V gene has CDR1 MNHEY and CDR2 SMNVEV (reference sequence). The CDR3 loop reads CASSSGAGASYEQYF. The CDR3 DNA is TGTGCCAGCAGCTCGGGGGCGGGAGCATCCTACGAGCAGTACTTC.

CDR3 sequence reads: CASSAPGTDFYEQYF. Written as DNA, the CDR3 is TGTGCCAGCAGTGCCCCCGGGACAGACTTCTACGAGCAGTACTTC. V and J are TRBV27 and TRBJ2-7; 7 nucleotides align to TRBD1. The V gene's germline CDR1 is MNHEY and CDR2 SMNVEV (reference sequence). The length of the CDR3 is 15 residues. Trimming cost V 5 bases and J 3 bases; bases outside gene matches: 10.

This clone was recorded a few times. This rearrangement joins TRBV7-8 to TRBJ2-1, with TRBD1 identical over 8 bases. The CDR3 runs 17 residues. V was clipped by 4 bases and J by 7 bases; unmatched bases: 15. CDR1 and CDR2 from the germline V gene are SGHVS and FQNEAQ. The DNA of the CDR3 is TGTGCCAGCAGCTCAATTTCAGGGGGCTCGCGGATGAATGAGCAGTTCTTC. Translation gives CASSSISGGSRMNEQFF.

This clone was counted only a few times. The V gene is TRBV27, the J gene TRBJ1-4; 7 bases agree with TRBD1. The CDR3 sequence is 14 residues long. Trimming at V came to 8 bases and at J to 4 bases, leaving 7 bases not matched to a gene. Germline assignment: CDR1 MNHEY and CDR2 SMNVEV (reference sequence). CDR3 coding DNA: TGTGCCAGCCGGGCGGGACAGAATAATGAAAAACTGTTTTTT. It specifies CASRAGQNNEKLFF.

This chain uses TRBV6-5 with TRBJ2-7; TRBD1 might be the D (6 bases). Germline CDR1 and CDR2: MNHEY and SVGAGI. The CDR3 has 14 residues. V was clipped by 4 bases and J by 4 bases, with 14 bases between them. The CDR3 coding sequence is TGTGCCAGCAGTTGGGAACGGACAGATTACGAGCAGTACTTC. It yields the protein CASSWERTDYEQYF.

CDR3 in DNA: TGTGCCAGCCTAGACAGAAACTACGAGCAGTACTTC. The encoded protein is CASLDRNYEQYF. V and J are TRBV27 and TRBJ2-7, with D perhaps matching TRBD1 (5 bases). Germline CDR1 and CDR2: MNHEY and SMNVEV (reference sequence). Between the trimmed V and J ends, which lost 8 bases and 3 bases, there was a span of 11 bases. There are 12 residues in the CDR3.

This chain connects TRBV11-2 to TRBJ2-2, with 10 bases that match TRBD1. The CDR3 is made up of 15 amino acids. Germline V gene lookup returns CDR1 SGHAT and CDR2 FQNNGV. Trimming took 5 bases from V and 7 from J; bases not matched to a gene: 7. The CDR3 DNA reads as TGTGCCAGCAGCGGGCGACAGGGGGCAGGCGGGGAGCTGTTTTTT. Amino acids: CASSGRQGAGGELFF. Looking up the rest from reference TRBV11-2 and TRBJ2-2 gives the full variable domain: EAGVAQSPRYKIIEKRQSVAFWCNPISGHATLYWYQQILGQGPKLLIQFQNNGVVDDSQLPKDRFSAERLKGVDSTLKIQPAKLEDSAVYLCASSGRQGAGGELFFGEGSRLTVL.

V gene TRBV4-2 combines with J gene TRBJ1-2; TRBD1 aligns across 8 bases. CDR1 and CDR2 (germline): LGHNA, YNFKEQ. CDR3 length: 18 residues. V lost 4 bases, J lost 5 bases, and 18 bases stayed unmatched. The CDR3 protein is CASSLGQGLSSLTYGYTF. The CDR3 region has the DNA TGTGCCAGCAGCCTAGGACAGGGCCTAAGTAGCCTTACATATGGCTACACCTTC.

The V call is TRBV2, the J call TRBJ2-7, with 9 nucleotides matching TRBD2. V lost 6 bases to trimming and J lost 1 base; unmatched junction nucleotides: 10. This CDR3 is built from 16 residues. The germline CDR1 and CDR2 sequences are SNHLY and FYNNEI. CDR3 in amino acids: CASRRSGGLLSYEQYF. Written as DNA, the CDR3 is TGTGCCAGCAGGAGGAGCGGGGGGCTTCTTTCCTACGAGCAGTACTTC. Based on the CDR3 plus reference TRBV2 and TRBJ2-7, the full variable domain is EPEVTQTPSHQVTQMGQEVILRCVPISNHLYFYWYRQILGQKVEFLVSFYNNEISEKSEIFDDQFSVERPDGSNFTLKIRSTKLEDSAMYFCASRRSGGLLSYEQYFGPGTRLTVT.

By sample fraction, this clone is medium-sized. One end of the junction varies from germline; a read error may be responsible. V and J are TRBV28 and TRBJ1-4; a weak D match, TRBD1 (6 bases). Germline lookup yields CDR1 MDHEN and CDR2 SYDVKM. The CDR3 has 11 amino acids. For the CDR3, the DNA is TGTGCCAGCAGTTTACAGGGGAGGGAGGTTTTT. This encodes CASSLQGREVF.

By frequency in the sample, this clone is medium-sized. CDR3 protein: CASNLEGLENTGELFF. In DNA form, the CDR3 reads TGTGCCAGCAATCTGGAGGGACTAGAGAACACCGGGGAGCTGTTTTTT. The chain is built from TRBV2 and TRBJ2-2; 8 bases map to TRBD2. The CDR3 extends over 16 amino acids. Germline assignment: CDR1 SNHLY and CDR2 FYNNEI. Trimming at V came to 7 bases and at J to 1 base, leaving 8 bases not matched to a gene. Filled out from reference TRBV2 and TRBJ2-2, the complete variable domain reads EPEVTQTPSHQVTQMGQEVILRCVPISNHLYFYWYRQILGQKVEFLVSFYNNEISEKSEIFDDQFSVERPDGSNFTLKIRSTKLEDSAMYFCASNLEGLENTGELFFGEGSRLTVL.

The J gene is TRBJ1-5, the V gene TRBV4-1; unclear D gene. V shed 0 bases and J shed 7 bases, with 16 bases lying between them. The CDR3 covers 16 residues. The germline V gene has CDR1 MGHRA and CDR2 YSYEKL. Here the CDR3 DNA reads TGCGCCAGCAGCCAAGACGAAGGAGGCGGCGGGCAGCCCCAGCATTTT. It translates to CASSQDEGGGGQPQHF.

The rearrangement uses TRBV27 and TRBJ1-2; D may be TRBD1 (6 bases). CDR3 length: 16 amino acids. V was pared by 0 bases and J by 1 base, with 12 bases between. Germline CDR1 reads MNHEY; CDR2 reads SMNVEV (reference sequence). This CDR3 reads CASSLSAGADNYGYTF. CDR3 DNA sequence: TGTGCCAGCAGTTTATCGGCAGGGGCCGATAACTATGGCTACACCTTC.

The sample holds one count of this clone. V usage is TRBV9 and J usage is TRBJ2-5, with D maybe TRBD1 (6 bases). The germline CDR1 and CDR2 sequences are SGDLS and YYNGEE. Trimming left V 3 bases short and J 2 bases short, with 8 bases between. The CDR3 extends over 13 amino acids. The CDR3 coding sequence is TGTGCCAGCAGCGAGAGGGGGCAAGAGACCCAGTACTTC. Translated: CASSERGQETQYF.